This paragraph covers one T cell receptor (beta chain) sequence. Its specificity is unknown. Anyone with autoimmune disease history or systemic immunosuppression was excluded. Samples were taken at baseline and on day 1 of cycles 4 and 7. The data stem from a study of OX40 agonist ivuxolimab in advanced cancers. The table came from immunoSEQ multiplex PCR; TCRdb's copy has only in-frame clones and leaves some out. The repertoire includes about 50,000 clones, approximately 86% of them detected once, and over 1.5% sits in the top ten. Study-wide results and caveats: CD8+ T cells were the subset that, on average, had more expanded clones than CD4+.

Trimming shortened V by 3 bases and J by 0 bases, and 18 bases separated the two germline ends. The CDR3 contains 18 residues. CDR1 is KGHSH and CDR2 is LQKENI in the germline V gene. This clonotype was sampled from an adult with an advanced solid tumor such as melanoma, head and neck, liver or kidney cancer. The sample consisted of CD4+ or CD8+ T cells sorted from blood, taken in a trial of the OX40 agonist ivuxolimab. The chain uses TRBV18 and TRBJ1-3; D unclear. The CDR3 region has the DNA TGTGCCAGCTCACCTACCACCGGGCCGCGAAGCTCTGGAAACACCATATATTTT. This translates into CASSPTTGPRSSGNTIYF.